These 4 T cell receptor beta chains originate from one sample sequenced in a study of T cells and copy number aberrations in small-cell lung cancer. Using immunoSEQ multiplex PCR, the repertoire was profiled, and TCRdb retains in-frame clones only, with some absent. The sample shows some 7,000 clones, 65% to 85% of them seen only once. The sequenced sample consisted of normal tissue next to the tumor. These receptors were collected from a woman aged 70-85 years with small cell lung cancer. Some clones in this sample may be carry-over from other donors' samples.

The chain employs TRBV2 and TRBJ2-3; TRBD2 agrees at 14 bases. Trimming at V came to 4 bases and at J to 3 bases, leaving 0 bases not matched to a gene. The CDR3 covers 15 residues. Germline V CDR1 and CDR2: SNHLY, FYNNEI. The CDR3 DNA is TGTGCCAGCAGTGGGACTAGCGGGAGGACAGATACGCAGTATTTT. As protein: CASSGTSGRTDTQYF.

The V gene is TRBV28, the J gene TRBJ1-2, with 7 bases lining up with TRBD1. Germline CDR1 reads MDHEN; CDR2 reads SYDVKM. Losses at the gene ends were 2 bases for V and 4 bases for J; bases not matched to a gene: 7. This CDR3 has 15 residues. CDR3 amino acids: CASSLSPGTAYGYTF. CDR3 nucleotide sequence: TGTGCCAGCAGTTTAAGTCCAGGGACAGCCTATGGCTACACCTTC.

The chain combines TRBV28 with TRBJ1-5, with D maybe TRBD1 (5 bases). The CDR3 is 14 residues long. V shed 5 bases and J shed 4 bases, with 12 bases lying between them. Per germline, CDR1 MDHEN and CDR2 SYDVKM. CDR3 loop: CASSPTGANQPQHF. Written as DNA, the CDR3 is TGTGCCAGCAGTCCAACAGGAGCAAATCAGCCCCAGCATTTT.

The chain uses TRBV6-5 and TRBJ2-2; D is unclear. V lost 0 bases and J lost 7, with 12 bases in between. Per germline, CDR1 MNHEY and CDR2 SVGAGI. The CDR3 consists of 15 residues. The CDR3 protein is CASSYSSRSSGELFF. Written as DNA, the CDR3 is TGTGCCAGCAGTTACTCGTCTCGCTCAAGCGGGGAGCTGTTTTTT.